What follows are 26 T cell receptor beta chains derived from one specimen sequenced in a study of blood T cell repertoires in COVID-19. Sequenced by immunoSEQ multiplex PCR; TCRdb stores in-frame clones only, minus some. The sample gives about 210,000 clones, just under 85% of which show up once; 6% to 8.5% is in the top ten. Sequencing input: peripheral blood. These receptors all come from a woman in her forties or fifties with active or convalescent COVID-19.

The V gene is TRBV5-6, the J gene TRBJ1-4; 9 bases map to TRBD1. Germline CDR1 is SGHDT and CDR2 is YYEEEE. CDR3 length: 14 amino acids. V gave up 4 bases and J gave up 8 bases; unmatched junction bases: 6. The CDR3 here is CASSRGQGREKLFF. DNA for the CDR3: TGTGCCAGCAGCCGAGGACAGGGGCGCGAAAAACTGTTTTTT.

The V call is TRBV19, the J call TRBJ1-5; TRBD1 aligns across 9 bases. Losses at the gene ends were 3 bases for V and 5 bases for J; bases not matched to a gene: 8. The CDR3 loop spans 16 amino acids. Germline CDR1 reads LNHDA; CDR2 reads SQIVND (reference sequence). The CDR3 loop reads CASSIITGGGHQPQHF. The CDR3 DNA is TGTGCCAGTAGTATCATCACAGGGGGCGGGCATCAGCCCCAGCATTTT.

J is TRBJ1-5 and V is TRBV9; 8 bases agree with TRBD1. Germline assignment: CDR1 SGDLS and CDR2 YYNGEE. The CDR3 is 15 residues long. V lost 3 bases and J lost 6; bases outside the gene matches: 8. The CDR3 here is CASSAETGVGQPQHF. The DNA for the CDR3 is TGTGCCAGCAGCGCAGAGACAGGGGTTGGTCAGCCCCAGCATTTT.

This chain links TRBV19 with TRBJ2-1; 11 bases fit TRBD2. Germline V CDR1 and CDR2: LNHDA, SQIVND (reference sequence). The junction had 17 bases not matched to a gene; V was cut back by 9 bases and J by 1 base. The CDR3 has 19 residues. The CDR3 here is CASPPTGSGRATSYNEQFF. The CDR3 nucleotides read TGTGCCAGCCCTCCGACGGGTAGCGGGAGGGCCACTTCCTACAATGAGCAGTTCTTC.

V and J are TRBV6-5 and TRBJ2-2; D is possibly TRBD2 (6 bases). V lost 2 bases to trimming and J lost 5 bases, with 12 bases between them. The CDR3 has 15 residues. Per germline, CDR1 MNHEY and CDR2 SVGAGI. CDR3 in DNA: TGTGCCAGCAGTTACGCCGCGGGGAGTACCGGGGAGCTGTTTTTT. This codes for CASSYAAGSTGELFF.

The gene calls are TRBV6-1 and TRBJ2-3; TRBD1 might be the D (5 bases). The ends were cut back, 3 bases at V and 4 bases at J, with 11 bases in the middle. The germline CDR1 and CDR2 sequences are MNHNS and SASEGT. The CDR3 runs to 14 residues. The CDR3 protein is CASSDQGRADTQYF. CDR3 DNA: TGTGCCAGCAGTGATCAGGGTAGGGCAGATACGCAGTATTTT.

The chain couples TRBV5-1 to TRBJ1-2, with TRBD1 identical over 8 bases. This CDR3 region has 14 residues. Germline values: CDR1 SGHRS, CDR2 YFSETQ. V shed 4 bases, J shed 6 bases, and the junction held 8 bases outside the gene matches. The CDR3 DNA follows: TGCGCCAGCAGCCTAGACAGGGGAGGGGATGGCTACACCTTC. It yields the protein CASSLDRGGDGYTF. The full variable domain, its missing parts supplied by reference TRBV5-1 and TRBJ1-2, is KAGVTQTPRYLIKTRGQQVTLSCSPISGHRSVSWYQQTPGQGLQFLFEYFSETQRNKGNFPGRFSGRQFSNSRSEMNVSTLELGDSALYLCASSLDRGGDGYTFGSGTRLTVV.

This clone occurred a few times. The chain couples TRBV6-4 to TRBJ1-6; D might be TRBD1 (5 bases). Germline CDR1 and CDR2: MRHNA and SNTAGT. V lost 2 bases and J lost 10, with 24 bases in between. CDR3 size: 18 residues. CDR3 loop: CASSDAAGTDSRPSPLHF. DNA of the CDR3: TGTGCCAGCAGTGACGCCGCGGGGACCGATTCTAGACCCTCACCCCTCCACTTT.

The table lists this clone with many counts. The chain combines TRBV5-1 with TRBJ1-4, with D uncertain. This CDR3 spans 15 amino acids. Germline lookup yields CDR1 SGHRS and CDR2 YFSETQ. Deletions cut 4 bases from V and 5 bases from J, with 15 bases between. The CDR3 reads CASSPTTRMNEKLFF. CDR3 sequence (DNA): TGCGCCAGCAGCCCCACGACACGGATGAATGAAAAACTGTTTTTT.

The DNA for the CDR3 is TGTGCCAGCAGTTTTGTACTAGCGGGAGTAGATGAGCAGTTCTTC. This gives the protein CASSFVLAGVDEQFF. The chain couples TRBV27 to TRBJ2-1, with 11 bases fitting TRBD2. CDR1 is MNHEY, CDR2 SMNVEV, per germline (reference sequence). The CDR3 is 15 amino acids. V was clipped by 3 bases and J by 8 bases; unmatched bases: 6.

The chain is built from TRBV6-5 and TRBJ1-1, with D tentatively TRBD1 (5 bases). This CDR3 is 13 amino acids long. V lost 2 bases to trimming and J lost 4 bases, with 8 bases between them. Germline V lookup: CDR1 MNHEY, CDR2 SVGAGI. The CDR3 bases are TGTGCCAGCAGTTACAAGGGGCCCACTGAAGCTTTCTTT. It is translated as CASSYKGPTEAFF.

This clone showed up just once. As DNA, the CDR3 is TGTGCCACCAGTTCCCCGGGAGGTACTACGCAATCAGCCCAGCATTTT. Translating it yields CATSSPGGTTQSAQHF. The J gene is TRBJ1-5, the V gene TRBV24-1; D unresolved. Trimming removed 6 bases from V and 11 bases from J, with 25 bases in between. CDR1 and CDR2 (germline): KGHDR, SFDVKD. The CDR3 contains 16 residues.

The genes are TRBV2 and TRBJ1-1; 8 bases match TRBD1. With V trimmed by 4 bases and J by 5 bases, 3 bases remained unmatched. Germline CDR1 reads SNHLY; CDR2 reads FYNNEI. This CDR3 has 13 amino acids. CDR3 nucleotides: TGTGCCAGCAGTGGCAGGGGGCATACTGAAGCTTTCTTT. Translation: CASSGRGHTEAFF.

The chain uses TRBV19 and TRBJ2-5, with D possibly matching TRBD2 (5 bases). Germline V gene lookup returns CDR1 LNHDA and CDR2 SQIVND (reference sequence). The ends were cut back, 3 bases at V and 0 bases at J, with 8 bases in the middle. CDR3 size: 14 residues. The CDR3 sequence is CASSIGEYQETQYF. CDR3 bases: TGTGCCAGTAGTATCGGGGAATACCAAGAGACCCAGTACTTC.

V is TRBV9 and J is TRBJ1-2; a possible D gene is TRBD1 (5 bases). This CDR3 region has 14 residues. Per germline, CDR1 SGDLS and CDR2 YYNGEE. Trimming cost V 7 bases and J 7 bases, with 20 bases left between them. DNA of the CDR3: TGTGCCAGCCGTTTTGAAGGTGACAGCGCTGGCTACACCTTC. Protein sequence: CASRFEGDSAGYTF.

This clone has more than one count but fewer than ten. This chain uses TRBV7-3 with TRBJ1-5; D not resolved. Germline loops: CDR1 SGHTA, CDR2 FQGTGA. V lost 5 bases to trimming and J lost 7 bases, with 12 bases between them. The CDR3 is 13 residues long. Here the CDR3 DNA reads TGTGCCAGCAGCCTCGACTTTGGGCAGCCCCAGCATTTT. Translating gives CASSLDFGQPQHF.

This chain joins TRBV5-1 and TRBJ2-6; 7 bases are a match to TRBD2. V lost 2 bases and J lost 0; bases outside the gene matches: 2. The CDR3 is 16 residues long. Germline CDR1 SGHRS, CDR2 YFSETQ. The CDR3: CASSFWGGSGANVLTF. The CDR3 nucleotides read TGCGCCAGCAGCTTTTGGGGGGGCTCTGGGGCCAACGTCCTGACTTTC.

The CDR3 DNA reads TGTGCCAGCAGCTTAGATCAGGGGGCAGGCCAGCCCCAGCATTTT. This encodes CASSLDQGAGQPQHF. This chain links TRBV7-8 with TRBJ1-5; TRBD1 aligns across 8 bases. The CDR3 has 15 residues. Germline CDR1 reads SGHVS; CDR2 reads FQNEAQ. Trimming at V came to 1 base and at J to 7 bases, leaving 6 bases not matched to a gene.

V usage is TRBV28 and J usage is TRBJ2-7; 8 nucleotides line up with TRBD2. The CDR3 is made up of 14 amino acids. Germline CDR1 and CDR2: MDHEN and SYDVKM. V trimming: 8 bases; J trimming: 3 bases; junction bases outside the gene matches: 9. The DNA of the CDR3 is TGTGCCAGCGCCAGAGCGGGAGTAGGCTACGAGCAGTACTTC. Its translation is CASARAGVGYEQYF.

The V gene is TRBV6-5, the J gene TRBJ2-1; 10 bases agree with TRBD2. The CDR3 sequence is 15 residues long. Per germline, CDR1 MNHEY and CDR2 SVGAGI. V shed 7 bases, J shed 6 bases, and the junction held 9 bases outside the gene matches. CDR3 nucleotide sequence: TGTGCCAGCAAGAGATTAGCGGGAGGCACCAATGAGCAGTTCTTC. Protein: CASKRLAGGTNEQFF.

The chain uses TRBV28 and TRBJ1-3; maybe TRBD1 (6 bases). The V end lost 2 bases, the J end lost 1 base, and 9 bases lay between the germline ends. This CDR3 contains 15 residues. CDR1 and CDR2 (germline): MDHEN, SYDVKM. In nucleotides, the CDR3 is TGTGCCAGCAGTTTAGGACAGTCTTCTGGAAACACCATATATTTT. It translates to CASSLGQSSGNTIYF. Full variable domain (rest looked up from reference TRBV28 and TRBJ1-3): DVKVTQSSRYLVKRTGEKVFLECVQDMDHENMFWYRQDPGLGLRLIYFSYDVKMKEKGDIPEGYSVSREKKERFSLILESASTNQTSMYLCASSLGQSSGNTIYFGEGSWLTVV.

Comments on this clone: Other DNA sequences from this sample encode an identical CDR3 as well. The rearrangement joins TRBV15 to TRBJ1-1, with D possibly TRBD1 on 5 matching bases. Germline CDR1 LNHNV, CDR2 YYDKDF (reference sequence). The CDR3 extends over 14 amino acids. The V gene lost 0 bases and the J gene lost 5 bases, with 10 bases spanning the gap. CDR3 sequence (DNA): TGTGCCACCAGCAGAGATCAGGGAGGAACTGAAGCTTTCTTT. As protein: CATSRDQGGTEAFF.

The rearrangement links TRBV7-6 to TRBJ2-5, with 8 bases lining up with TRBD1. Germline V gene lookup returns CDR1 SGHVS and CDR2 FNYEAQ. CDR3 length: 16 amino acids. With 0 bases clipped from V and 4 bases from J, the junction kept 7 bases outside the gene matches. Here the CDR3 reads CASSLASSGTGETQYF. CDR3 in DNA: TGTGCCAGCAGCTTAGCGTCCTCGGGGACAGGAGAGACCCAGTACTTC.

This sequence joins TRBV27 and TRBJ1-1; 7 bases are a match to TRBD1. CDR1 and CDR2 (germline): MNHEY, SMNVEV (reference sequence). V gave up 6 bases and J gave up 5 bases; unmatched junction bases: 3. This CDR3 has 12 amino acids. The CDR3 DNA follows: TGTGCCAGCAGAAACAGGGGAACTGAAGCTTTCTTT. Translating gives CASRNRGTEAFF.

This clone appeared once. At one end, the junction sequence differs from germline, possibly due to a read error. The chain joins TRBV6-5 to TRBJ1-2; 7 bases align to TRBD1. Germline V gene data show CDR1 as MNHEY and CDR2 as SVGAGI. The CDR3 totals 12 residues. CDR3 nucleotides: TGTGCCAGCAGTTACTCGACAGGGTTGATCCACTTC. Protein product: CASSYSTGLIHF.

CDR3 residues: CASSERAPGEQYF. The CDR3 region has the DNA TGTGCCAGCAGTGAAAGGGCCCCAGGGGAGCAGTACTTC. The chain employs TRBV2 and TRBJ2-7, with D perhaps matching TRBD1 (5 bases). CDR3 length: 13 residues. The germline CDR1 and CDR2 sequences are SNHLY and FYNNEI. Trimming stripped 2 bases from V and 7 bases from J, with 12 bases between. The full variable domain, its missing parts supplied by reference TRBV2 and TRBJ2-7, is EPEVTQTPSHQVTQMGQEVILRCVPISNHLYFYWYRQILGQKVEFLVSFYNNEISEKSEIFDDQFSVERPDGSNFTLKIRSTKLEDSAMYFCASSERAPGEQYFGPGTRLTVT.